These 26 T cell receptor beta chains came from one sample sequenced in a study of OX40 agonist ivuxolimab in advanced cancers. Method: immunoSEQ multiplex PCR; TCRdb's copy keeps in-frame clones and lacks some. This table holds about 50,000 clones, roughly 80% found once. The sequencing here drew on CD4+ or CD8+ T cells sorted from blood, taken in a trial of the OX40 agonist ivuxolimab. These receptors originate from an adult with an advanced solid tumor such as melanoma, head and neck, liver or kidney cancer.

V and J are TRBV10-3 and TRBJ2-4; 8 bases agree with TRBD1. Germline CDR1 ENHRY, CDR2 SYGVKD. This CDR3 spans 14 amino acids. V lost 10 bases and J lost 1; bases outside the gene matches: 6. CDR3 sequence: CAKGQGLAKNIQYF. The CDR3 nucleotides are TGTGCCAAAGGACAGGGCCTGGCCAAAAACATTCAGTACTTC.

In regard to this clone: The same CDR3 is also encoded by other DNA sequences in this sample. The J gene is TRBJ2-3, the V gene TRBV13; D may be TRBD2 (7 bases). Per the germline V gene, CDR1 is PRHDT and CDR2 is FYEKMQ (reference sequence). CDR3 size: 16 residues. The ends were cut back, 3 bases at V and 3 bases at J, with 16 bases in the middle. The CDR3: CASSFRRGGMTDTQYF. Written as DNA, the CDR3 is TGTGCCAGCAGCTTTCGGAGGGGGGGGATGACAGATACGCAGTATTTT.

This clone was seen only a few times. V is TRBV6-1 and J is TRBJ2-3; TRBD2 agrees at 8 bases. V was pared by 0 bases and J by 5 bases, with 10 bases of the junction left unmatched. This CDR3 has 17 residues. Germline CDR1 is MNHNS and CDR2 is SASEGT. CDR3 in amino acids: CASSEARGEIALDTQYF. In DNA form, the CDR3 reads TGTGCCAGCAGTGAAGCGCGGGGGGAAATAGCCTTAGATACGCAGTATTTT.

The V call is TRBV6-6, the J call TRBJ2-2; D gene ambiguous. The V end lost 8 bases, the J end lost 1 base, and 11 bases lay between the germline ends. The CDR3 length is 14 residues. Looked up from germline, CDR1 is MNHNY and CDR2 is SVGAGI (reference sequence). Written as DNA, the CDR3 is TGTGCCAGCTCCCTCGCCGAGAACACCGGGGAGCTGTTTTTT. This sequence encodes CASSLAENTGELFF.

Comments on this clone: This sample also contains other DNA sequences that code for the same CDR3. The chain carries TRBV4-1 and TRBJ2-5; the match to TRBD2 covers 11 bases. V shed 2 bases and J 2 bases; nucleotides not matched to a gene: 4. Germline CDR1 and CDR2: MGHRA and YSYEKL. The CDR3 loop spans 16 amino acids. The CDR3 nucleotides read TGCGCCAGCAGCCAATCCCCTAGCGGGGGGCAAGAGACCCAGTACTTC. Protein sequence: CASSQSPSGGQETQYF.

This clone occurred a few times. The genes are TRBV5-1 and TRBJ1-5; D gene unclear. The CDR3 has 15 amino acids. V lost 0 bases, J lost 5 bases, and 12 bases lay in between. Looked up from germline, CDR1 is SGHRS and CDR2 is YFSETQ. For the CDR3, the DNA is TGCGCCAGCAGCTTGGTGGTGGGCCCGGATCAGCCCCAGCATTTT. Translating it yields CASSLVVGPDQPQHF.

J is TRBJ2-5 and V is TRBV5-4; D gene unclear. V lost 3 bases to trimming and J lost 3 bases, with 15 bases between them. Looked up from germline, CDR1 is SGHNT and CDR2 is YYREEE (reference sequence). The CDR3 runs to 15 residues. The CDR3 here is CASSSRTLAKETQYF. As DNA, the CDR3 is TGTGCCAGCAGCTCCCGGACCCTGGCCAAAGAGACCCAGTACTTC.

This clone was observed a few times. This chain joins TRBV28 and TRBJ1-3; the D is unclear. The CDR3 sequence is 15 residues long. Trimming cost V 6 bases and J 0 bases, with 12 bases left between them. Germline assignment: CDR1 MDHEN and CDR2 SYDVKM. The CDR3 protein is CASSPSTSSGNTIYF. CDR3 sequence (DNA): TGTGCCAGCAGCCCCTCAACTAGCTCTGGAAACACCATATATTTT.

The J gene is TRBJ2-1, the V gene TRBV10-1; 9 bases agree with TRBD2. Unmatched junction bases numbered 11, after V lost 4 bases and J lost 10 bases. The germline gives CDR1 WNHNN, CDR2 SYGVQD (reference sequence). The CDR3 is 15 amino acids. The DNA for the CDR3 is TGCGCCAGCAGTGCGATAGCGGGAGCATCACCCGAGCAGTTCTTC. It codes for CASSAIAGASPEQFF.

The chain links TRBV5-8 to TRBJ2-7; 9 positions match TRBD1. With V trimmed by 4 bases and J by 6 bases, 8 bases remained unmatched. Germline V lookup: CDR1 SGHTS, CDR2 YDEGEE. The CDR3 contains 14 residues. The CDR3 reads CASSPGQGEREQYF. The CDR3 coding sequence is TGTGCCAGCAGCCCGGGACAGGGAGAACGCGAGCAGTACTTC.

The chain recombines TRBV29-1 with TRBJ1-4; D is possibly TRBD1 (5 bases). The CDR3 runs to 14 residues. The V gene's germline CDR1 is SQVTM and CDR2 ANQGSEA. V gave up 4 bases and J gave up 4 bases, with 13 bases separating them. The CDR3 loop reads CSVAMGRGNEKLFF. CDR3 nucleotides: TGCAGCGTTGCGATGGGGCGGGGTAATGAAAAACTGTTTTTT.

This chain links TRBV4-3 with TRBJ2-1; D not certain. V lost 0 bases and J lost 11, with 11 bases in between. Per germline, CDR1 LGHNA and CDR2 YSLEER. This CDR3 has 13 amino acids. Written as DNA, the CDR3 is TGCGCCAGCAGCCAAGAGTCACATTTAAAGCAGTTCTTC. Residues: CASSQESHLKQFF.

This clone has a single count. This chain joins TRBV7-3 and TRBJ2-3; D is ambiguous. Looked up from germline, CDR1 is SGHTA and CDR2 is FQGTGA. Trimming removed 3 bases from V and 5 bases from J, with 6 bases in between. This CDR3 is built from 12 residues. CDR3 bases: TGTGCCAGCAGCTTTGGGAAAGATACGCAGTATTTT. Its protein product is CASSFGKDTQYF.

The chain uses TRBV2 and TRBJ1-4; 10 nucleotides align to TRBD1. CDR1 is SNHLY, CDR2 FYNNEI, per germline. The CDR3 sequence is 16 residues long. After removal of 6 bases from V and 4 bases from J, the junction contained 8 bases not matched to a gene. The CDR3 sequence: CASSRGQGMGNEKLFF. CDR3 DNA sequence: TGTGCCAGCAGCCGGGGACAGGGGATGGGTAATGAAAAACTGTTTTTT.

This chain connects TRBV28 to TRBJ2-5, with a possible D match to TRBD1 (5 bases). Trimming stripped 3 bases from V and 1 base from J, with 9 bases between. The CDR3 is 14 residues long. CDR1 MDHEN and CDR2 SYDVKM come from the germline V gene. This chain's CDR3 is CASSFLGVQETQYF. The CDR3 DNA follows: TGTGCCAGCAGTTTTCTAGGGGTCCAAGAGACCCAGTACTTC.

The table lists this clone with a few counts. CDR3 coding DNA: TGTGCCAGCAGTTCGGGACAGGGGGTTTGGAATCAGCCCCAGCATTTT. This translates into CASSSGQGVWNQPQHF. V and J are TRBV6-6 and TRBJ1-5; TRBD1 agrees at 11 bases. The germline gives CDR1 MNHNY, CDR2 SVGAGI (reference sequence). The CDR3 runs to 16 residues. The ends lost 4 bases at V and 4 bases at J; junction bases unmatched: 6.

This clone has a handful of counts. This chain joins TRBV11-3 and TRBJ2-3; D is possibly TRBD2 (6 bases). Germline V gives CDR1 SGHNT, CDR2 YENEEA. Trimming took 5 bases from V and 2 from J, leaving 11 bases between them. The CDR3 runs 14 residues. The CDR3 DNA reads TGTGCCAGCAGCCTCCGGACTAACACAGATACGCAGTATTTT. Translated, it gives CASSLRTNTDTQYF. Looking up the rest from reference TRBV11-3 and TRBJ2-3 gives the full variable domain: EAGVVQSPRYKIIEKKQPVAFWCNPISGHNTLYWYLQNLGQGPELLIRYENEEAVDDSQLPKDRFSAERLKGVDSTLKIQPAELGDSAVYLCASSLRTNTDTQYFGPGTRLTVL.

This chain uses TRBV9 with TRBJ2-2, with 9 bases matching TRBD2. CDR3 length: 16 residues. V lost 4 bases, J lost 9 bases, and 13 bases stayed unmatched. The germline gives CDR1 SGDLS, CDR2 YYNGEE. For the CDR3, the DNA is TGTGCCAGCAGCCCCCCCGGCGGGAGGGCCGGTAGGGAGCTGTTTTTT. It yields the protein CASSPPGGRAGRELFF.

This chain uses TRBV12-5 with TRBJ2-1; 11 bases line up with TRBD2. Germline V lookup: CDR1 LGHNT, CDR2 FRNRAP. CDR3 length equals 17 residues. Trimming at V came to 7 bases and at J to 3 bases, leaving 11 bases not matched to a gene. As DNA, the CDR3 is TGTGCTAGTGCTTGGACTAGCGGGTTGAAGAGCTACAATGAGCAGTTCTTC. Amino acids: CASAWTSGLKSYNEQFF.

The rearrangement joins TRBV30 to TRBJ2-7; D is unclear. V shed 0 bases and J shed 1 base, with 13 bases lying between them. The CDR3 extends over 15 amino acids. The germline CDR1 and CDR2 sequences are GTSNPN and SVGIG (reference sequence). The CDR3 DNA reads as TGTGCCTGGAGTGTAAGATCAAGGTCGTCCTACGAGCAGTACTTC. It is translated as CAWSVRSRSSYEQYF.

The rearrangement joins TRBV6-1 to TRBJ1-1; tentatively, D is TRBD1 (6 bases). V was clipped by 6 bases and J by 1 base, with 12 bases between them. CDR1 is MNHNS and CDR2 is SASEGT in the germline V gene. CDR3 length: 14 amino acids. The CDR3 DNA reads as TGTGCCAGCAGCGAACCGGGACAGAACACTGAAGCTTTCTTT. This translates into CASSEPGQNTEAFF.

The chain employs TRBV7-2 and TRBJ2-7, with D unclear. The CDR3 loop spans 11 amino acids. Germline V gene lookup returns CDR1 SGHTA and CDR2 FQGNSA. V was shortened by 5 bases and J by 2 bases, with 4 bases between the two germline ends. CDR3 bases: TGTGCCAGCAGCACAACCTACGAGCAGTACTTC. Amino acid sequence: CASSTTYEQYF.

The chain couples TRBV6-5 to TRBJ2-5; the match to TRBD1 covers 7 bases. CDR3 length: 14 amino acids. Germline values: CDR1 MNHEY, CDR2 SVGAGI. Trimming cost V 6 bases and J 6 bases; bases outside gene matches: 10. CDR3 loop: CASSPDRVWQTQYF. CDR3 nucleotide sequence: TGTGCCAGCAGCCCCGACAGGGTTTGGCAGACCCAGTACTTC.

CDR3 amino acids: CASKVAGGWETQYF. In nucleotides, the CDR3 is TGTGCCAGCAAGGTAGCGGGAGGATGGGAGACCCAGTACTTC. J is TRBJ2-5 and V is TRBV28, with 10 bases that match TRBD2. The CDR3 runs 14 residues. The germline CDR1 and CDR2 sequences are MDHEN and SYDVKM. Trimming removed 7 bases from V and 5 bases from J; junction bases left unmatched: 7. Full variable domain (rest looked up from reference TRBV28 and TRBJ2-5): DVKVTQSSRYLVKRTGEKVFLECVQDMDHENMFWYRQDPGLGLRLIYFSYDVKMKEKGDIPEGYSVSREKKERFSLILESASTNQTSMYLCASKVAGGWETQYFGPGTRLLVL.

J is TRBJ2-5 and V is TRBV5-8; the D gene could be TRBD1 or TRBD2 (5 bases each). The germline V and J ends were trimmed by 1 base and 5 bases, with 18 bases remaining between them. Germline CDR1 SGHTS, CDR2 YDEGEE. This CDR3 comprises 16 residues. CDR3: CASSLRQDSGTETQYF. The CDR3 region has the DNA TGTGCCAGCAGCTTGAGGCAGGATTCTGGGACGGAGACCCAGTACTTC.

V usage is TRBV28 and J usage is TRBJ2-1; D is unclear. This CDR3 region has 11 residues. V lost 7 bases to trimming and J lost 5 bases, with 6 bases between them. Germline loops: CDR1 MDHEN, CDR2 SYDVKM. The CDR3 sequence is CASTLNNEQFF. The CDR3, as DNA: TGTGCCAGCACCTTGAACAATGAGCAGTTCTTC.